Listed below are T cell receptor beta chains from one sample, sequenced in a study of early T cells in non-severe SARS-CoV-2 infection. TCRdb fed the 5' RACE reads into MiXCR, producing one record per CDR3 protein. The sample includes more than 65,000 distinct CDR3 sequences, under 15% of them seen just once. Sequenced sample: whole blood. The receptors were gathered from an adult who was a healthcare worker with PCR-confirmed SARS-CoV-2 infection or an uninfected control (not recorded which). Each CDR3 is given with its conserved first and last residue. D genes are given only for firm matches. Not all rows give a size; the values are once, few, many and, for expanded clones, a class.

>NA|TRBV12-5|TRBJ1-1|NA
TGTGCTAGTGGTTTTAGGGAGAACACTGAAGCTTTCTTT
CASGFRENTEAFF
>TRBD1|TRBV20-1|TRBJ2-5|many
TGCAGTGCTAGAGATTACTTTATCGGGGACAGCCAAGAGACCCAGTACTTC
CSARDYFIGDSQETQYF
>NA|TRBV19|TRBJ2-7|many
TGTGCCAGTAGTATAGGAGGAGACAGTCCCTACGAGCAGTACTTC
CASSIGGDSPYEQYF
>NA|TRBV6-6|TRBJ2-1|many
TGTGCCAGCAGTTACTCGGCCTCTACCTACAATGAGCAGTTCTTC
CASSYSASTYNEQFF
>NA|TRBV29-1|TRBJ1-2|many
TGCAGCGTTGTGGGGGATGGAGGCGGCTACACCTTC
CSVVGDGGGYTF
>TRBD2|TRBV3-1|TRBJ2-1|NA
TGTGCCAGCAGCCTTTCGGGACTAGCGGGTGCCAGCTCCTACAATGAGCAGTTCTTC
CASSLSGLAGASSYNEQFF
>NA|TRBV7-2|TRBJ2-5|many
TGTGCCAGCAGCTTAGGAAAAGGGTGGGCTAGCGCTCAAGAGACCCAGTACTTC
CASSLGKGWASAQETQYF
>TRBD1|TRBV27|TRBJ1-1|many
TGTGCCAGCAGTTGGGACAGGGGCACTGAAGCTTTCTTT
CASSWDRGTEAFF
>TRBD1|TRBV9|TRBJ2-7|NA
TGTGCCAGCAGCCTAGGACAGGGTGAGAGCTACGAGCAGTACTTC
CASSLGQGESYEQYF
>NA|TRBV20-1|TRBJ2-1|many
TGCAGTGCCAATAGCATTTACAATGAGCAGTTCTTC
CSANSIYNEQFF
>TRBD1|TRBV7-2|TRBJ1-2|many
TGTGCCAGCAGCTTAGACACTGGGACAGGGAACTATGGCTACACCTTC
CASSLDTGTGNYGYTF
>NA|TRBV12-3/TRBV12-4|TRBJ2-1|few
TGTGCCAGCAGTTTACGTGAGAATGAGCAGTTCTTC
CASSLRENEQFF
>NA|TRBV6-4|TRBJ2-2|many
TGTGCCAGCAGTGTCGGAGAGGGCACCGGGGAGCTGTTTTTT
CASSVGEGTGELFF
>NA|TRBV10-2|TRBJ1-2|medium-sized
TGCGCCAGCACCGGGACAACGATCTATGGCTACACCTTC
CASTGTTIYGYTF
>TRBD1|TRBV12-3/TRBV12-4|TRBJ1-1|NA
TGTGCCAGCAGTTTCATTCGGGGACAGGGGGGAGCTGAAGCTTTCTTT
CASSFIRGQGGAEAFF
>TRBD2|TRBV7-9|TRBJ2-5|many
TGTGCCAGCAGTCCACAGCGGGGCACCCAAGAGACCCAGTACTTC
CASSPQRGTQETQYF
>NA|TRBV29-1|TRBJ2-7|NA
TGCAGCGTAAGAACGTGGGATGCGGCCTACGAGCAGTACTTC
CSVRTWDAAYEQYF
>TRBD1|TRBV29-1|TRBJ2-3|many
TGCAGCGTTGCCGACGCGACAGGGGCTGATACGCAGTATTTT
CSVADATGADTQYF
>NA|TRBV5-1|TRBJ2-7|many
TGCGCCAGCAGCGATCAAGGCTCCTACGAGCAGTACTTC
CASSDQGSYEQYF
>NA|TRBV10-2|TRBJ2-1|many
TGCGCCAGCTCCTCCGGATGGGGCGGCCGACGGGGGAATGAGCAGTTCTTC
CASSSGWGGRRGNEQFF
>NA|TRBV29-1|TRBJ2-1|NA
TGCAGCGTTGTGGGGTTGGGGAATGAGCAGTTCTTC
CSVVGLGNEQFF
>NA|TRBV5-1|TRBJ1-5|few
TGCGCCAGCAGCTTGGAGGCAGGCAATCAGCCCCAGCATTTT
CASSLEAGNQPQHF
>NA|TRBV2|TRBJ2-2|many
TGTGCCAGCAGTGAAGACCCGGGATCGAACACCGGGGAGCTGTTTTTT
CASSEDPGSNTGELFF
>NA|TRBV6-5|TRBJ2-3|medium-sized
TGTGCCAGCAGTTTTCTTTCCTTTAGCACAGATACGCAGTATTTT
CASSFLSFSTDTQYF
>NA|TRBV12-3/TRBV12-4|TRBJ1-1|NA
TGTGCCAGCAGTCCCCCCGAGGGAACTGAAGCTTTCTTT
CASSPPEGTEAFF
>NA|TRBV7-2|TRBJ2-7|many
TGTGCCAGCAGCCCCCAAGCGGGTGGCGGGGAGCAGTACTTC
CASSPQAGGGEQYF
>NA|TRBV24-1|TRBJ2-1|few
TGTGCCACCAGTGTCCTCGCTGAACTATCAGGGCAGTTCTTC
CATSVLAELSGQFF
>NA|TRBV29-1|TRBJ2-7|few
TGCAGCGTTGTGGGTCTACTCTCCTACGAGCAGTACTTC
CSVVGLLSYEQYF
>NA|TRBV6-6|TRBJ1-2|many
TGTGCCAGCAGTTATGTCCGTTTCTCCGGGGAAGCTAACTATGGCTACACCTTC
CASSYVRFSGEANYGYTF
>NA|TRBV20-1|TRBJ2-2|many
TGCAGTGCTAGCGGGAACACCGGGGAGCTGTTTTTT
CSASGNTGELFF
>NA|TRBV27|TRBJ2-3|few
TGTGCCAGCAGTCTGAAGTTGGGGGCGGCTGTAGATACGCAGTATTTT
CASSLKLGAAVDTQYF
>NA|TRBV28|TRBJ2-1|many
TGTGCCAGCAGTTTAAGTATGTTTGGCAACTCCAGAGGGGACAATGAGCAGTTCTTC
CASSLSMFGNSRGDNEQFF
>TRBD2|TRBV12-3/TRBV12-4|TRBJ2-3|many
TGTGCCAGCAGGCCAGGGGGACTAGCGGTCTCTACTAGCACAGATACGCAGTATTTT
CASRPGGLAVSTSTDTQYF
>TRBD1|TRBV6-2/TRBV6-3|TRBJ2-1|few
TGTGCCAGCAGTCCCGACAGGGGGAACAATGAGCAGTTCTTC
CASSPDRGNNEQFF
>TRBD1|TRBV29-1|TRBJ1-1|many
TGCAGCGTCCAGACAGGGGTGAACACTGAAGCTTTCTTT
CSVQTGVNTEAFF
>NA|TRBV29-1|TRBJ2-7|few
TGCAGCGCCCAGGGGACTTCCTACGAGCAGTACTTC
CSAQGTSYEQYF
>NA|TRBV2|TRBJ2-3|many
TGTGCCAGCAGGGAGGGACACTCTGGGGTAGATACGCAGTATTTT
CASREGHSGVDTQYF
>NA|TRBV28|TRBJ2-1|many
TGTGCCAGCAGTTTAGGTAGTGCCGTCTACAATGAGCAGTTCTTC
CASSLGSAVYNEQFF
>TRBD1|TRBV5-1|TRBJ2-2|many
TGCGCCAGCAGCCCGGGACAGCCGAACACCGGGGAGCTGTTTTTT
CASSPGQPNTGELFF
>TRBD1|TRBV12-3/TRBV12-4|TRBJ1-2|once
TGTGCCAGCAGTAGGACAGGGGCTTATGGCTACACCTTC
CASSRTGAYGYTF
>NA|TRBV6-2/TRBV6-3|TRBJ2-7|NA
TGTGCCAGCAGTCATCCCCGCCGCGGGATACGCGAGCAGTACTTC
CASSHPRRGIREQYF
>NA|TRBV10-3|TRBJ1-1|few
TGTGCCATCAGTGACGGACGGACTGAAGCTTTCTTT
CAISDGRTEAFF
>NA|TRBV2|TRBJ1-5|many
TGTGCCAGCAGTCTGGACAGTTTTAATCAGCCCCAGCATTTT
CASSLDSFNQPQHF
>TRBD1|TRBV29-1|TRBJ2-5|NA
TGCAGCGTCGCGGACAGGGGGCGCGTAGAGACCCAGTACTTC
CSVADRGRVETQYF
>TRBD2|TRBV9|TRBJ2-1|few
TGTGCCAGCAGCGTAGGGGGTAGCGGGCCCTCCTACAATGAGCAGTTCTTC
CASSVGGSGPSYNEQFF
>NA|TRBV12-3/TRBV12-4|TRBJ1-3|many
TGTGCCAGCAGTCCCGGGGCGCCTGGAAACACCATATATTTT
CASSPGAPGNTIYF
>NA|TRBV20-1|TRBJ1-1|many
TGCAGTGCTAGAGAGTTCATGAACACTGAAGCTTTCTTT
CSAREFMNTEAFF
>TRBD2|TRBV5-6|TRBJ2-1|many
TGTGCCAGCAGCTTAATTAGCGTGGGCGGGAGCACCTACAATGAGCAGTTCTTC
CASSLISVGGSTYNEQFF
>NA|TRBV20-1|TRBJ1-1|many
TGCAGTGCTAGAAACCCCGGCGGTCGGAGGACTGAAGCTTTCTTT
CSARNPGGRRTEAFF
>NA|TRBV24-1|TRBJ2-7|many
TGTGCCACCAGTGCCGAAGGACAGAATAGGGAGCAGTACTTC
CATSAEGQNREQYF
>TRBD1|TRBV20-1|TRBJ1-1|many
TGCAGTGCTAGCCAATCGACAGGGGTAACTGAAGCTTTCTTT
CSASQSTGVTEAFF
>NA|TRBV5-1|TRBJ2-2|many
TGCGCCAGCAGCTTGGGGCCGGGACTGGACGGGATCGGGGAGCTGTTTTTT
CASSLGPGLDGIGELFF